The rows below give T cell receptor beta chains drawn from one sample of a study of cytomegalovirus exposure and HLA in healthy donors. Measured with immunoSEQ multiplex PCR; TCRdb has only the in-frame clones, and not every one. The table has about 180,000 clones, around 85% seen once; the top ten hold approximately 15%. Sequencing input: PBMCs. All receptors derive from a man in his late teens or twenties in good health and CMV-seropositive. CDR3s include the opening cysteine and the closing phenylalanine or tryptophan. Each record gives: V gene, J gene, clone size, CDR3 protein. Part of the rows lack a size; the others show once, few, many or a class for expanded clones.

V gene: TRBV5-1
J gene: TRBJ2-7
clone size: .
CDR3 protein: CASSSTGTSGDEQYF

V gene: TRBV6-6
J gene: TRBJ1-5
clone size: .
CDR3 protein: CATLTALSGNQPQHF

V gene: TRBV5-4
J gene: TRBJ1-1
clone size: once
CDR3 protein: CASSLPDSSNTEAFF

V gene: TRBV11-2
J gene: TRBJ1-3
clone size: .
CDR3 protein: CASSASTGGLSGNTIYF

V gene: TRBV6-5
J gene: TRBJ2-7
clone size: once
CDR3 protein: CASSYGGEGSYEQYF

V gene: TRBV25-1
J gene: TRBJ1-1
clone size: .
CDR3 protein: CASSEYGPAAEAFF

V gene: TRBV27
J gene: TRBJ2-4
clone size: .
CDR3 protein: CASSFSDPGGVENIQYF

V gene: TRBV28
J gene: TRBJ1-6
clone size: .
CDR3 protein: CASSFAGLNNSPLHF

V gene: TRBV28
J gene: TRBJ1-2
clone size: .
CDR3 protein: CASSLSGTGSYTF

V gene: TRBV5-1
J gene: TRBJ2-1
clone size: .
CDR3 protein: CASSLGPSGRFAEQFF

V gene: TRBV5-1
J gene: TRBJ2-3
clone size: .
CDR3 protein: CASGTGGLASTDTQYF

V gene: TRBV6-1
J gene: TRBJ2-2
clone size: .
CDR3 protein: CASSGSTGTRPGELFF

V gene: TRBV7-2
J gene: TRBJ2-1
clone size: .
CDR3 protein: CASRPRGLAGPRGTFF

V gene: TRBV5-5
J gene: TRBJ2-7
clone size: .
CDR3 protein: CASSLATGGYTYEQYF

V gene: TRBV19
J gene: TRBJ2-7
clone size: once
CDR3 protein: CASSARGGLYEQYF

V gene: TRBV28
J gene: TRBJ1-2
clone size: .
CDR3 protein: CASRGVNYGYTF

V gene: TRBV5-4
J gene: TRBJ1-2
clone size: .
CDR3 protein: CASSFSGAYGYTF

V gene: TRBV5-1
J gene: TRBJ1-2
clone size: .
CDR3 protein: CASSLVTGGGYTF

V gene: TRBV4-1
J gene: TRBJ1-1
clone size: few
CDR3 protein: CASSQETGDDTEAFF

V gene: TRBV20-1
J gene: TRBJ2-7
clone size: .
CDR3 protein: CSASLWAGVPF

V gene: TRBV9
J gene: TRBJ2-1
clone size: .
CDR3 protein: CASSFRLLNEQFF

V gene: TRBV11-2
J gene: TRBJ1-1
clone size: .
CDR3 protein: CASSLEGQPF

V gene: TRBV2
J gene: TRBJ2-7
clone size: .
CDR3 protein: CASSRTGGSYEQYF

V gene: TRBV29-1
J gene: TRBJ1-3
clone size: .
CDR3 protein: CSVAQGSGNTIYF

V gene: TRBV6-1
J gene: TRBJ2-7
clone size: .
CDR3 protein: CASSSGTGTYEQYF

V gene: TRBV4-1
J gene: TRBJ1-2
clone size: .
CDR3 protein: CASSPRTPGSYTF

V gene: TRBV15
J gene: TRBJ2-5
clone size: .
CDR3 protein: CATSAPRTTIETQYF

V gene: TRBV5-1
J gene: TRBJ1-2
clone size: .
CDR3 protein: CASSLGTDRAYYGYTF

V gene: TRBV27
J gene: TRBJ2-3
clone size: .
CDR3 protein: CASSLWTGTDTQYF

V gene: TRBV5-1
J gene: TRBJ1-1
clone size: .
CDR3 protein: CASSLASGQGIIGTEAFF

V gene: TRBV28
J gene: TRBJ2-1
clone size: .
CDR3 protein: CASSSPLVEEFF

V gene: TRBV28
J gene: TRBJ1-4
clone size: .
CDR3 protein: CASSLRVGRGREKLFF

V gene: TRBV5-1
J gene: TRBJ2-1
clone size: once
CDR3 protein: CASSFARINEQFF

V gene: TRBV25-1
J gene: TRBJ2-5
clone size: .
CDR3 protein: CASSESGTGGETQYF

V gene: TRBV7-2
J gene: TRBJ1-1
clone size: .
CDR3 protein: CASSATGGTEAFF

V gene: TRBV21-1
J gene: TRBJ2-5
clone size: .
CDR3 protein: CASSSVMPWTLQETQYF

V gene: TRBV28
J gene: TRBJ2-7
clone size: few
CDR3 protein: CASSSPGQGLEQYF

V gene: TRBV11-2
J gene: TRBJ2-3
clone size: .
CDR3 protein: CASSLGGQGSDTQYF

V gene: TRBV7-9
J gene: TRBJ2-5
clone size: .
CDR3 protein: CASSLEDGWETQYF

V gene: TRBV5-1
J gene: TRBJ1-1
clone size: once
CDR3 protein: CASSVQGSGNTEAFF

V gene: TRBV5-1
J gene: TRBJ1-1
clone size: .
CDR3 protein: CASAGTGNSVNTEAFF